The present T cell receptor beta chain was sequenced within a study of T cells in Graves' hyperthyroidism and ophthalmopathy. For the study at large: Blood from the periphery was taken at initial diagnosis, before any treatment.

The trim removed 5 bases at V and 12 bases at J, leaving 3 bases unmatched. This CDR3 spans 13 amino acids. The V gene's germline CDR1 is WNHNN and CDR2 SYGVQD (reference sequence). RNA transcripts yielded amplified TCR beta CDR3 regions. TCR CDR3 regions were first amplified by RT-PCR with HTBI primers. Each CDR3 protein gets one entry after TCRdb re-called the multiplex PCR reads with MiXCR. The table shows 600,000 to 650,000 distinct CDR3 sequences, with 15% to 20% occurring only once. This clonotype appeared a few times. Sequenced: blood. The gene calls are TRBV10-1 and TRBJ2-1; 14 bases are a match to TRBD2. The sequence was obtained from a woman in her 30s with Graves' hyperthyroidism. This chain's CDR3 is CASSIGLAGGQFF. The CDR3 DNA reads as TGCGCCAGCAGTATTGGACTAGCGGGAGGGCAGTTCTTC.